This T cell receptor (beta chain) was sequenced for a study of T-cell memory formation after mild COVID-19. The TCR alpha and TCR beta cDNA libraries, bearing sample barcodes and UMIs, were generated by 5'RACE using constant-segment primers. TCRdb used MiXCR to reprocess the 5' RACE reads, holding one entry per CDR3 protein. The table has around 390,000 distinct CDR3 sequences, 16% seen once. A word on this clonotype: The antigen is not known.

The germline V gene has CDR1 SGHVS and CDR2 FQNEAQ. V was clipped by 4 bases and J by 0 bases, with 11 bases between them. CDR3 size: 15 residues. The study's findings and limits: Contracting CD4+ clones lay largely in CM and EM, with CD8+ ones residing in EMRA. Later expanders leaned CD4+, whereas day 15 to 85 contracting clones were balanced CD4/CD8. Memory sampled before infection contained some responding clones, suggesting cross-reactive memory joined.

The V gene is TRBV7-8, the J gene TRBJ2-3; a possible D gene is TRBD2 (6 bases). This TCR was recovered from a man between 18 and 29 years old who had mild COVID-19 (a few samples of this study predate the infection). Cell type and time point are not known. Sequencing was done on a sample of PBMCs or a T cell subset sorted from them (not recorded which). The CDR3 region is CASSSEGGSTDTQYF. CDR3 DNA sequence: TGTGCCAGCAGCTCTGAGGGAGGCAGCACAGATACGCAGTATTTT.